These 2 T cell receptor beta chains share one sample of origin, sequenced in a study of PD-1 blockade in classical Hodgkin lymphoma. Every single patient, without exception, relapsed after autologous stem cell transplantation, and brentuximab vedotin exposure varied. TCRdb's table, derived via immunoSEQ multiplex PCR, lists solely in-frame clones and lacks some. The data contain 17,000 or so clones, about 80% of them seen just once; the ten biggest clones take up 25% to 35%. Sample: peripheral blood mononuclear cells (PBMCs), taken before the second cycle of nivolumab. The receptor set was obtained from a human donor with classical Hodgkin lymphoma.

In this sample, this clone turned up a few times. This chain uses TRBV7-2 with TRBJ1-5; D perhaps matches TRBD1 (5 bases). Deletions cut 1 base from V and 9 bases from J, with 16 bases between. This CDR3 is built from 15 residues. The germline CDR1 and CDR2 sequences are SGHTA and FQGNSA. The CDR3, as DNA: TGTGCCAGCAGCTTAGAAGGTGGCCGGGGACGGCCCCAGCATTTT. It specifies CASSLEGGRGRPQHF.

This clone is classed as medium-sized. The chain is built from TRBV28 and TRBJ2-7, with D perhaps matching TRBD2 (6 bases). Germline V gives CDR1 MDHEN, CDR2 SYDVKM. V gave up 5 bases and J gave up 0 bases, with 23 bases separating them. CDR3 length: 18 residues. The CDR3 sequence is CASSHWRGSDISSYEQYF. The CDR3 DNA follows: TGTGCCAGCAGTCACTGGAGGGGTTCCGACATCAGCTCCTACGAGCAGTACTTC.